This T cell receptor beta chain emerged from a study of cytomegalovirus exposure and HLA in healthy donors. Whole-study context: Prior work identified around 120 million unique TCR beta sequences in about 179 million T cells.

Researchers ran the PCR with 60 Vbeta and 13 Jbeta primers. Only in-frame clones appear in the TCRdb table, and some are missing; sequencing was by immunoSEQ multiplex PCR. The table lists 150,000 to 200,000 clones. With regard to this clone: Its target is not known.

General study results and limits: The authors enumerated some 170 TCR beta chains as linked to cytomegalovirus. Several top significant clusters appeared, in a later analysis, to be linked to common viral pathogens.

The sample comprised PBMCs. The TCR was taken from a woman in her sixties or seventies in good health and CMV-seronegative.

The CDR3 coding sequence is TGTGCCAGCAGCTTGTCTAGCGGGGAGCAGTACTTC. Its protein product is CASSLSSGEQYF. The rearrangement links TRBV7-9 to TRBJ2-7, with TRBD2 matching over 8 bases. Unmatched junction bases numbered 2, after V lost 3 bases and J lost 7 bases. The CDR3 sequence is 12 residues long. Germline V CDR1 and CDR2: SEHNR, FQNEAQ (reference sequence).